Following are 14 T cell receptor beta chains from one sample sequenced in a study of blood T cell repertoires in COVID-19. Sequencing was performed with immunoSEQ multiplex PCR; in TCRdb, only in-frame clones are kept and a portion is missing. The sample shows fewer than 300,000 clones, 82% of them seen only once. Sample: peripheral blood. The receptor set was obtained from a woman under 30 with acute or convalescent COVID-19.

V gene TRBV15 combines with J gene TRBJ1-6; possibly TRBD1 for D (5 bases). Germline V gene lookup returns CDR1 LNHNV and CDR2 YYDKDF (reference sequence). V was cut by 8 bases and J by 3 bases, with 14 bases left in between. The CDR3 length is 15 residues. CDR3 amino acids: CATQIRDFYNSPLHF. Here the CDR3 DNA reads TGTGCCACCCAAATCCGGGACTTCTATAATTCACCCCTCCACTTT.

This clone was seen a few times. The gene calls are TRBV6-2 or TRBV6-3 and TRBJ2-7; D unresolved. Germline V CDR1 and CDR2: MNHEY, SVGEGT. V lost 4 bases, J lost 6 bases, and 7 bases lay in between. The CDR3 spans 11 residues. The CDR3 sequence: CASSSGGEQYF. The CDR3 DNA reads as TGTGCCAGCAGTTCAGGTGGCGAGCAGTACTTC.

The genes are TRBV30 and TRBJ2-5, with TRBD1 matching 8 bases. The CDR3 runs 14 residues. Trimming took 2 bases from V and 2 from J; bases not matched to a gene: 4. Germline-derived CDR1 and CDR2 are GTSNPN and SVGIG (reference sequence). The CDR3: CAWSYRQGQETQYF. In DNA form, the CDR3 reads TGTGCCTGGAGTTATCGACAGGGGCAAGAGACCCAGTACTTC. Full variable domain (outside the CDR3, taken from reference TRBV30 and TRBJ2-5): SQTIHQWPATLVQPVGSPLSLECTVEGTSNPNLYWYRQAAGRGLQLLFYSVGIGQISSEVPQNLSASRPQDRQFILSSKKLLLSDSGFYLCAWSYRQGQETQYFGPGTRLLVL.

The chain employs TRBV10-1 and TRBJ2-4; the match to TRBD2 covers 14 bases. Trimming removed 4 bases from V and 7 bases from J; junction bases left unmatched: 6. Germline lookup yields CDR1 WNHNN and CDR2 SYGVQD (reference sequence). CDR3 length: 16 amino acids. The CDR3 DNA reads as TGCGCCAGCAGTGGGGGGACTAGCGGGAGCTTGAACATTCAGTACTTC. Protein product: CASSGGTSGSLNIQYF.

The CDR3: CASSHALGRKGVSTGELFF. CDR3 DNA: TGCGCCAGCAGCCATGCCCTTGGGCGGAAGGGAGTAAGCACCGGGGAGCTGTTTTTT. V is TRBV4-3 and J is TRBJ2-2; tentatively, D is TRBD2 (5 bases). Trimming took 3 bases from V and 4 from J, leaving 24 bases between them. The CDR3 sequence is 19 residues long. Germline assignment: CDR1 LGHNA and CDR2 YSLEER.

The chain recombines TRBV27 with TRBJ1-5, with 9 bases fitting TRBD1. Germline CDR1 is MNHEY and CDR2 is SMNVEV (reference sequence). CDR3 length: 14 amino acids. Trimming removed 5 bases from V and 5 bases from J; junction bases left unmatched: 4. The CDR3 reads CASSLWTGDQPQHF. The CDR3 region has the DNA TGTGCCAGCAGTCTATGGACAGGGGATCAGCCCCAGCATTTT.

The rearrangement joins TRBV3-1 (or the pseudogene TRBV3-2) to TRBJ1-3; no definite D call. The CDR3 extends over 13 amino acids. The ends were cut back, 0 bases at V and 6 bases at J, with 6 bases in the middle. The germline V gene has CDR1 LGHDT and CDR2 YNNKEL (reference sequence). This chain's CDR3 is CASSQEGENTIYF. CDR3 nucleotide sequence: TGTGCCAGCAGCCAAGAGGGCGAAAACACCATATATTTT.

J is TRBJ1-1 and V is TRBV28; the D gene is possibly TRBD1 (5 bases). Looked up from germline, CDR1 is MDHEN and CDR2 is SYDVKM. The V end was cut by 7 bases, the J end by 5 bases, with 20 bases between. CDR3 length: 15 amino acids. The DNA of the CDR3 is TGTGCCAGCATCGTGGAGGGCGGGGGAGGAACTGAAGCTTTCTTT. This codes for CASIVEGGGGTEAFF.

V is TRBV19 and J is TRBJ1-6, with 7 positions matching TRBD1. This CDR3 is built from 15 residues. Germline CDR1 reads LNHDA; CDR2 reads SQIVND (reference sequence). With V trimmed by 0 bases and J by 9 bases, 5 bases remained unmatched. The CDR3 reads CASSIDRDSLSPLHF. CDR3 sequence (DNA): TGTGCCAGTAGTATAGACCGGGACAGCCTTTCACCCCTCCACTTT.

The CDR3 is CATEAGDSGNTIYF. The CDR3 coding sequence is TGTGCCACCGAGGCGGGAGACTCTGGAAACACCATATATTTT. The chain employs TRBV18 and TRBJ1-3; D unresolved. CDR3 length: 14 amino acids. Germline V CDR1 and CDR2: KGHSH, LQKENI. The V end lost 10 bases, the J end lost 0 bases, and 13 bases lay between the germline ends.

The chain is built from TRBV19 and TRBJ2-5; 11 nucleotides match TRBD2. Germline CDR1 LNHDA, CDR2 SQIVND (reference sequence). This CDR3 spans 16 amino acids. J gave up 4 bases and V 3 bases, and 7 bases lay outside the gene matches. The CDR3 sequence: CASSIRGGTSGETQYF. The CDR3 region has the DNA TGTGCCAGTAGTATCAGAGGGGGGACTAGCGGAGAGACCCAGTACTTC.

The CDR3 protein is CASSLGATGNSNQPQHF. DNA of the CDR3: TGCGCCAGCAGCTTGGGAGCGACGGGAAATAGCAATCAGCCCCAGCATTTT. The chain uses TRBV5-1 and TRBJ1-5; no reliable D call. Germline values: CDR1 SGHRS, CDR2 YFSETQ. Trimming removed 0 bases from V and 0 bases from J, with 13 bases in between. The CDR3 length is 17 residues.

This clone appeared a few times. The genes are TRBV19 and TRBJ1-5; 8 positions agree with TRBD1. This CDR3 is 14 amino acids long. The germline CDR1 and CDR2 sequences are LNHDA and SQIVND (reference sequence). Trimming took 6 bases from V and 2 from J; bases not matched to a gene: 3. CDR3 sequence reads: CASSVDRGNQPQHF. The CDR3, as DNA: TGTGCCAGTAGCGTGGACAGGGGCAATCAGCCCCAGCATTTT.

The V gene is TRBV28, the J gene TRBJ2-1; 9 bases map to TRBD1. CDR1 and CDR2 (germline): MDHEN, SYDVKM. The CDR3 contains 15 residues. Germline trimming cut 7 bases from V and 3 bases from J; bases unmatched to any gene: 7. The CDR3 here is CASTGTGINYNEQFF. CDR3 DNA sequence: TGTGCCAGCACCGGGACAGGGATTAACTACAATGAGCAGTTCTTC. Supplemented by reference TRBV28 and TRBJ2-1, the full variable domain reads DVKVTQSSRYLVKRTGEKVFLECVQDMDHENMFWYRQDPGLGLRLIYFSYDVKMKEKGDIPEGYSVSREKKERFSLILESASTNQTSMYLCASTGTGINYNEQFFGPGTRLTVL.